Presented here are 9 T cell receptor beta chains from one specimen sequenced in a study of blood T cell repertoires in COVID-19. The method was immunoSEQ multiplex PCR; TCRdb's version includes in-frame clones alone and lacks a portion of them. The sample shows 250,000 to 350,000 clones, roughly 89% of them seen only once. Input material: PBMCs or T cells enriched from blood (not recorded which). Source of these receptors: a woman between 45 and 60 years old who had been exposed to COVID-19.

The rearrangement joins TRBV20-1 to TRBJ2-1, with 7 bases lining up with TRBD1. The ends lost 3 bases at V and 7 bases at J; junction bases unmatched: 6. Germline V gene lookup returns CDR1 DFQATT and CDR2 SNEGSKA (reference sequence). CDR3 length equals 13 residues. Written as DNA, the CDR3 is TGCAGTGCTAGTTCCGGGACAGTGAATGAGCAGTTCTTC. Translated, it gives CSASSGTVNEQFF.

The J gene is TRBJ2-1, the V gene TRBV9, with D possibly matching TRBD2 (6 bases). The CDR3 covers 15 residues. Germline loops: CDR1 SGDLS, CDR2 YYNGEE. Trimming removed 0 bases from V and 5 bases from J, with 12 bases in between. The CDR3, as DNA: TGTGCCAGCAGCGTAGGACTAGGGATCAACAATGAGCAGTTCTTC. Protein sequence: CASSVGLGINNEQFF. Based on the CDR3 plus reference TRBV9 and TRBJ2-1, the full variable domain is DSGVTQTPKHLITATGQRVTLRCSPRSGDLSVYWYQQSLDQGLQFLIQYYNGEERAKGNILERFSAQQFPDLHSELNLSSLELGDSALYFCASSVGLGINNEQFFGPGTRLTVL.

The chain employs TRBV19 and TRBJ2-7; TRBD1 matches 8 bases. With V trimmed by 7 bases and J by 2 bases, 10 bases remained unmatched. From germline, CDR1 is LNHDA and CDR2 SQIVND (reference sequence). The CDR3 loop spans 15 amino acids. The CDR3 is CASTQSGQAPYEQYF. CDR3 coding DNA: TGTGCCAGTACCCAATCGGGACAGGCCCCCTACGAGCAGTACTTC.

The V and J genes are TRBV3-1 (or the pseudogene TRBV3-2) and TRBJ1-2; no clear D gene. The CDR3 runs to 12 residues. Deletions cut 1 base from V and 5 bases from J, with 5 bases between. Germline V gene data show CDR1 as LGHDT and CDR2 as YNNKEL (reference sequence). CDR3 nucleotide sequence: TGTGCCAGCAGCCAAGCGGGGTATGGCTACACCTTC. Translated: CASSQAGYGYTF.

CDR3 nucleotide sequence: TGTGCCAGCAGCCCCAGCCAGGAATATCGACGGGGGGGTAGCCACGAGCAGTACTTC. Its translation is CASSPSQEYRRGGSHEQYF. V gene TRBV5-5 combines with J gene TRBJ2-7, with 8 bases aligning to TRBD2. The junction had 23 bases not matched to a gene; V was cut back by 4 bases and J by 5 bases. The CDR3 is 19 residues long. The germline V gene encodes CDR1 SGHKS and CDR2 YYEKEE (reference sequence).

This clone appeared once. The chain has TRBV28 and TRBJ1-2; D not resolved. This CDR3 comprises 15 residues. Per germline, CDR1 MDHEN and CDR2 SYDVKM. Trimming removed 3 bases at V and 2 bases at J, with 13 bases between. CDR3 in amino acids: CASSFSYGVNYGYTF. The CDR3 nucleotides read TGTGCCAGCAGTTTCTCGTACGGGGTAAACTATGGCTACACCTTC.

This clone was counted between two and nine times. The V and J genes are TRBV7-8 and TRBJ2-1, with 7 bases lining up with TRBD1. V shed 3 bases and J 6 bases; nucleotides not matched to a gene: 8. The germline V gene encodes CDR1 SGHVS and CDR2 FQNEAQ. The CDR3 covers 15 residues. Here the CDR3 reads CASSFRQGASNEQFF. The CDR3 DNA follows: TGTGCCAGCAGCTTTCGACAGGGAGCCAGCAATGAGCAGTTCTTC.

This chain links TRBV21-1 with TRBJ2-7; no check of the table's D call, TRBD2, against the DNA was made. TRBV21-1 has pseudogene status. The length of the CDR3 is 15 residues. CDR3 in DNA: TGTGCCAGCAGCGAACCGACTAACGGAACCTACGAGCAGTACTTC. Its protein product is CASSEPTNGTYEQYF.

This chain connects TRBV28 to TRBJ2-7; TRBD2 is a possible D gene (5 bases). The length of the CDR3 is 16 residues. Deletions cut 1 base from V and 5 bases from J, with 18 bases between. Germline V lookup: CDR1 MDHEN, CDR2 SYDVKM. CDR3 sequence (DNA): TGTGCCAGCAGTTTATTGGTTCGAGGGCTGGGTGACGAGCAGTACTTC. Translated, it gives CASSLLVRGLGDEQYF.